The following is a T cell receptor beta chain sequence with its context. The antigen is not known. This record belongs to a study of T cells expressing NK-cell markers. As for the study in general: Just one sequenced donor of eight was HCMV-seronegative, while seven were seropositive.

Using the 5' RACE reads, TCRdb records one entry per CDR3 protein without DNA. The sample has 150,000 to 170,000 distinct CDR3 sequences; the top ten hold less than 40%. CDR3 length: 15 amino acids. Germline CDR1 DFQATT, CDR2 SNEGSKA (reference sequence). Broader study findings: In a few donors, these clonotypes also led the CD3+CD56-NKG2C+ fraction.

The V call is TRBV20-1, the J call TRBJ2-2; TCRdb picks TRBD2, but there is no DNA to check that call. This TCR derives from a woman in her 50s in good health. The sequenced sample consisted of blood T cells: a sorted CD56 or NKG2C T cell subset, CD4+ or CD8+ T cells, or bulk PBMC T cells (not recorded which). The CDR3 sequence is CSARHRDYKTGELFF.